The following is a TCR beta chain sequence with its context. The antigen remains undetermined. Distinct nucleotide sequences in the sample also encode this CDR3. This specimen comes from a study of CD4 T cells in relation to SARS-CoV-2 and coronaviruses. Study-wide background: The HLA restriction of the shared crossreactive spike epitopes was mapped. Study results and limitations: Culture-expanded clones reflect memory recall rather than primary priming during culture. No crossreactivity against non-spike viral proteins was tested here. Roughly 69% of donors had memory CD4+ clonotypes crossrecognizing SARS-CoV-2 and common cold coronavirus spike.

In germline, CDR1 is GTSNPN, CDR2 SVGIG (reference sequence). The CDR3 spans 13 residues. Between the trimmed V and J ends, which lost 2 bases and 5 bases, there was a span of 10 bases. The table came from immunoSEQ multiplex PCR; TCRdb's copy has only in-frame clones and leaves some out. The sample records around 54,000 clones, 92% being singletons. The V gene is TRBV30, the J gene TRBJ1-5; D is uncertain. Material: naive CD4+ T cells from PBMCs. Subset meaning: naive CD4+ T cells isolated by negative enrichment. This sequence was found in an adult with COVID-19. The chain's CDR3 is CAWSPNTDQPQHF. The CDR3 DNA follows: TGTGCCTGGAGTCCCAATACCGATCAGCCCCAGCATTTT.